This entry is about one TCR beta chain. This specimen belongs to a study of blood T cell repertoires in COVID-19. Across the whole study: Spain, Italy and the United States supplied samples that represented acute and convalescent COVID-19.

Measured with immunoSEQ multiplex PCR; TCRdb has only the in-frame clones, and not every one. The table includes fewer than 250,000 clones, around 89% detected once. V was clipped by 3 bases and J by 0 bases, with 7 bases between them. CDR1 is SGHVS, CDR2 FQNEAQ, per germline. The CDR3 covers 14 residues. The TCR sequence derives from a man in his 70s with acute or convalescent COVID-19. Sequencing was carried out using peripheral blood. The rearrangement links TRBV7-8 to TRBJ2-3; D might be TRBD2 (6 bases). The CDR3 sequence is CASSFSGSTDTQYF. The CDR3 nucleotides read TGTGCCAGCAGCTTTAGCGGAAGCACAGATACGCAGTATTTT.